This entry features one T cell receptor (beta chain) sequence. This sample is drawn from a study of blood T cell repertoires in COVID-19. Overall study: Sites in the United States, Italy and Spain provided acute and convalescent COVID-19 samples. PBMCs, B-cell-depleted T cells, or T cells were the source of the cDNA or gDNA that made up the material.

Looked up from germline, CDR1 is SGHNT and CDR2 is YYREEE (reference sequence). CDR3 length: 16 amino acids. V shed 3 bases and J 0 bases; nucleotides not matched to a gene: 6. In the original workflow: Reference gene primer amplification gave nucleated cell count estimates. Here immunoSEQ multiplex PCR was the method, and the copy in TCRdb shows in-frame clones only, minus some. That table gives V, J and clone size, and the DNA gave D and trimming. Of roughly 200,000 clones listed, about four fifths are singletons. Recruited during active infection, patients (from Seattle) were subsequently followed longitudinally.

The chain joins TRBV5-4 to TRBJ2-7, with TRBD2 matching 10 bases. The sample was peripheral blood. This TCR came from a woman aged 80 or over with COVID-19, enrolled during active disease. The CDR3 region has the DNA TGTGCCAGCAGCTCCGGGACTAGCGTACTCTCCTACGAGCAGTACTTC. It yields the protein CASSSGTSVLSYEQYF.